This is a list of T cell receptor beta chains from one sample in a study of T-cell reconstitution after alpha-beta-depleted transplantation in children. TCRdb passed the PCR reads through MiXCR, listing each CDR3 protein once. The table includes about 980,000 distinct CDR3 sequences, about 30% detected once. The specimen comprised PBMCs, mostly from graft donor cells, sampled 360 days after TCRalphabeta/CD19-depleted stem cell transplant. The receptors were gathered from a boy in the first two years of life who had a stem cell transplant for SCID, so the T cells may come from the graft donor. Both conserved end residues are part of each CDR3. The D gene is left open where the match is weak. Part of the rows lack a size; the others show once, few, many or a class for expanded clones.

d_call j_call clone_size v_call cdr3_nt cdr3_aa
. TRBJ1-5 . TRBV7-2 TGTGCCAGCAGCAAAGCGGGCCATACGGATCAGCCCCAGCATTTT CASSKAGHTDQPQHF
TRBD2 TRBJ2-5 . TRBV20-1 TGCAGTGCTAGAGATCTCGCTAGCGGGGGATGGGAGACCCAGTACTTC CSARDLASGGWETQYF
. TRBJ2-5 . TRBV9 TGTGCCAGCAGCGTAGCGCCACAGGTTACCCAAGAGACCCAGTACTTC CASSVAPQVTQETQYF
TRBD2 TRBJ2-3 . TRBV3-1 TGTGCCAGCAGCCAAGCTAGCGGGGGCCCTGTGGATACGCAGTATTTT CASSQASGGPVDTQYF
. TRBJ2-7 few TRBV5-5 TGTGCCAGCAGTGACCGACGTGTTCGCTACGAGCAGTACTTC CASSDRRVRYEQYF
. TRBJ2-5 few TRBV5-1 TGCGCCAGCAGCCGTTGGGGGGCCCGTGAGACCCAGTACTTC CASSRWGARETQYF
TRBD1 TRBJ1-1 . TRBV19 TGTGCCAGTAGTATGGGGGGGACAGCTGTCTTGAACACTGAAGCTTTCTTT CASSMGGTAVLNTEAFF
. TRBJ2-2 many TRBV4-1 TGCGCCAGCAGCCAAGATTCGTGGGATCAGCGCACCGGGGAGCTGTTTTTT CASSQDSWDQRTGELFF
TRBD1 TRBJ1-1 . TRBV5-6 TGTGCCAGCAGCTTGGCCGGGGGGACAGCCAACACTGAAGCTTTCTTT CASSLAGGTANTEAFF
TRBD2 TRBJ2-3 . TRBV20-1 TGCAGTGCTGTGACTAGCGGAGGGGAGGATACGCAGTATTTT CSAVTSGGEDTQYF
TRBD2 TRBJ2-3 . TRBV7-8 TGTGCCAGCAGTCCACAGAGACCGGGACTAGCGGGGGGCACAGATACGCAGTATTTT CASSPQRPGLAGGTDTQYF
TRBD1 TRBJ2-4 . TRBV20-1 TGCAGTGCTAGAGAGGGACAGGCGTTCACAAACATTCAGTACTTC CSAREGQAFTNIQYF